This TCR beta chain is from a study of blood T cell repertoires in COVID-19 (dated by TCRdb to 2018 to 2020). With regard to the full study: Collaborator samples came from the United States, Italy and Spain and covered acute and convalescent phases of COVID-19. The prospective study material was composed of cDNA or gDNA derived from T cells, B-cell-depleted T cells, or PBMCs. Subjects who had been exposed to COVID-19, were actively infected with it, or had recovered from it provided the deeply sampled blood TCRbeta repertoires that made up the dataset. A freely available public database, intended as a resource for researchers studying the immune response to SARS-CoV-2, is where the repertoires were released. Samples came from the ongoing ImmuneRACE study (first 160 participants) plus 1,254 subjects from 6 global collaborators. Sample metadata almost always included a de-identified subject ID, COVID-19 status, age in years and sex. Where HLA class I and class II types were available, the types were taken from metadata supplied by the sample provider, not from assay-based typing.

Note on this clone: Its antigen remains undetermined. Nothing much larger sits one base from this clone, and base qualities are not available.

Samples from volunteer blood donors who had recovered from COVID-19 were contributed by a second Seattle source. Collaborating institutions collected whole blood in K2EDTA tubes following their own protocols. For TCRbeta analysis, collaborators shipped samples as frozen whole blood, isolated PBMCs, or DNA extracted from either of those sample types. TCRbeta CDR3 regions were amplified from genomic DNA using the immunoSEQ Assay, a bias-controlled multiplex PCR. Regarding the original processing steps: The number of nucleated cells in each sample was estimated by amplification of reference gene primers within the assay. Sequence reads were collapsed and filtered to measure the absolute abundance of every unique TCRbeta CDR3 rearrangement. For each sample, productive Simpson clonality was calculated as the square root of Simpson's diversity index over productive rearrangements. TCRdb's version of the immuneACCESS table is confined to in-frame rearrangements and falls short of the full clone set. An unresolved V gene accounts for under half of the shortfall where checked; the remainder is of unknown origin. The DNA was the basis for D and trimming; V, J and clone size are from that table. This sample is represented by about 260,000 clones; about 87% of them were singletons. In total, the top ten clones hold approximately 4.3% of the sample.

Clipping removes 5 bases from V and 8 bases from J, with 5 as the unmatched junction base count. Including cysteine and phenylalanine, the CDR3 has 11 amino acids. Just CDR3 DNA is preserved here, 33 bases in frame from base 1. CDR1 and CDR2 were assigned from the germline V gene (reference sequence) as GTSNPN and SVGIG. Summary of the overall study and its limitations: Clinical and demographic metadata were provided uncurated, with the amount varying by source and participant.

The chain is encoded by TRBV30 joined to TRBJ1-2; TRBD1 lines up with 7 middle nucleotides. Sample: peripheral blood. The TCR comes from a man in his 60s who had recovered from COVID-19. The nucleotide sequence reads TGTGCCTGGTTATACAGGGGCGGCTACACCTTC. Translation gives CAWLYRGGYTF.